Listed below are T cell receptor beta chains from one sample, sequenced in a study of T cells after yellow fever vaccination. Using its own MiXCR run on the 5' RACE reads, TCRdb lists one record per CDR3 protein. This sample yields approximately 550,000 distinct CDR3 sequences, of which about 19% are seen a single time; roughly an eighth belongs to the top ten. The source material was PBMCs, sampled 15 days after the yellow fever booster vaccination. These receptors all stem from a man aged 25 to 45 who received the YFV17D yellow fever vaccine. Both conserved end residues are trimmed from each CDR3. Fields, in order: CDR3 length, V gene, J gene, D gene, CDR3 protein. The D gene is left open where the match is weak.

>13|TRBV4-2|TRBJ1-5|TRBD1
ASSQDGQGGQPQH
>14|TRBV29-1|TRBJ2-5|-
SVVSGNPGIQETQY
>10|TRBV6-5|TRBJ2-1|-
ASSYPLGEQF
>14|TRBV5-1|TRBJ2-3|TRBD1
ASRWTGTEYTDTQY
>11|TRBV9|TRBJ2-1|-
ASSPRQPNEQF
>11|TRBV29-1|TRBJ2-7|-
SVDWDGSYEQY
>13|TRBV7-2|TRBJ2-1|TRBD2
ASSQTSGSHNEQF
>12|TRBV7-2|TRBJ2-4|-
ASRYEGAKNIQY
>11|TRBV12-3/TRBV12-4|TRBJ2-5|-
ASSLRGKETQY
>13|TRBV7-2|TRBJ2-5|TRBD1
ASSSGQGQQETQY
>14|TRBV9|TRBJ2-7|TRBD2
ASSRGGTSGTYEQY
>13|TRBV20-1|TRBJ2-7|TRBD2
SALGASGRPYEQY
>11|TRBV20-1|TRBJ2-5|-
SANRGPGETQY
>13|TRBV12-3/TRBV12-4|TRBJ2-7|-
ASSIHHGSKYEQY
>17|TRBV30|TRBJ2-2|TRBD2
AWSRFGVQVAGYTGELF
>14|TRBV20-1|TRBJ2-7|-
SAGPFLQGSSYEQY
>12|TRBV20-1|TRBJ2-1|-
SARGPLQRYEQF